The present TCR beta chain was sequenced within a study of CD8+CD57+ T cells in acquired aplastic anemia. Study information: DNA recovered from sorted CD4+ and CD8+ cells had a mean of approximately 3.2 ug.

J lost 3 bases, V lost 9 bases, and 9 bases had no gene match. This CDR3 is built from 14 residues. Germline CDR1 is SNHLY and CDR2 is FYNNEI. TCR beta VDJ and CDR3 profiles were obtained from a genomic DNA template. TCRdb ran MiXCR on the reads and lists one entry per CDR3 protein. The table lists 90,000 to 130,000 distinct CDR3 sequences, 50% to 65% of them singletons. Sequencing was done on a sample of sorted CD4+, CD8+, or CD8+CD57+ T cells (not recorded which) from PBMCs. The chain employs TRBV2 and TRBJ1-2; 8 positions agree with TRBD1. This sequence originates from a human donor in good health, serving as a control. The CDR3 DNA reads as TGTGCCAGTAAGACAGGGGATTCTGACTATGGCTACACCTTC. Residues: CASKTGDSDYGYTF. The full variable domain, completed using reference TRBV2 and TRBJ1-2, is EPEVTQTPSHQVTQMGQEVILRCVPISNHLYFYWYRQILGQKVEFLVSFYNNEISEKSEIFDDQFSVERPDGSNFTLKIRSTKLEDSAMYFCASKTGDSDYGYTFGSGTRLTVV.